This TCR beta chain came from a study of cytomegalovirus exposure and HLA in healthy donors. V lost 1 base and J lost 3; bases outside the gene matches: 6. The CDR3 is made up of 16 amino acids. CDR1 and CDR2 (germline): SGHNT, YYREEE (reference sequence). There were likely unrecorded immune exposures, though donors were nominally healthy when sampled. The study ran its PCR with 60 Vbeta and 13 Jbeta primers. Clones were sequenced by immunoSEQ multiplex PCR, and TCRdb holds only the in-frame ones, with some missing. The sample includes 150,000 to 200,000 clones, around four fifths of them seen just once. This clone came up once.

Source material: PBMCs. The chain carries TRBV5-4 and TRBJ2-2; 7 positions agree with TRBD1. This TCR was recovered from a man in his late teens or twenties in good health and CMV-seronegative. CDR3 residues: CASSLPTRGHTGELFF. Written as DNA, the CDR3 is TGTGCCAGCAGCTTGCCGACGAGGGGGCACACCGGGGAGCTGTTTTTT.